The 2 T cell receptor beta chains listed next were all sequenced from one sample in a study of blood T cell repertoires in COVID-19. Clones were sequenced by immunoSEQ multiplex PCR, and TCRdb holds only the in-frame ones, with some missing. The sample contains 100,000 to 150,000 clones, approximately 80% of which appear only once. Sequencing was performed on peripheral blood. The receptor source for this set is a woman between 50 and 59 years old with acute or convalescent COVID-19.

CDR3 protein: CATSDDNNYGYTF. DNA for the CDR3: TGTGCCACCAGCGACGACAATAACTATGGCTACACCTTC. V is TRBV15 and J is TRBJ1-2, with D unclear. The V gene's germline CDR1 is LNHNV and CDR2 YYDKDF (reference sequence). This CDR3 has 13 amino acids. V was trimmed by 5 bases and J by 1 base, leaving 8 bases between them.

This clone was observed a single time. This chain links TRBV2 with TRBJ2-1; D is unresolved. Germline CDR1 is SNHLY and CDR2 is FYNNEI. The ends were cut back, 6 bases at V and 2 bases at J, with 11 bases in the middle. This CDR3 has 14 amino acids. The CDR3 loop reads CASRAPGAYNEQFF. The DNA for the CDR3 is TGTGCCAGCAGAGCTCCGGGTGCCTACAATGAGCAGTTCTTC. The full variable domain, its missing parts supplied by reference TRBV2 and TRBJ2-1, is EPEVTQTPSHQVTQMGQEVILRCVPISNHLYFYWYRQILGQKVEFLVSFYNNEISEKSEIFDDQFSVERPDGSNFTLKIRSTKLEDSAMYFCASRAPGAYNEQFFGPGTRLTVL.